The sequence of this T cell receptor (beta chain) was determined in a study of blood T cell repertoires in COVID-19. Study details: Some COVID-19 samples were acute and others convalescent; all came from the United States, Italy and Spain. PBMCs, B-cell-depleted T cells, or T cells provided the cDNA or gDNA that made up the material.

The CDR3 totals 14 residues. CDR1 is MNHEY and CDR2 is SVGAGI in the germline V gene. Trimming shortened V by 6 bases and J by 1 base, and 12 bases separated the two germline ends. Per the study methods: Using reference gene primer amplification, nucleated cell counts were estimated. This table comes from immunoSEQ multiplex PCR, and its TCRdb copy is limited to in-frame clones, with some not included. V and J calls plus clone size are reproduced from that table; the DNA served to infer D and trimming. The sample has over 300,000 clones, around 88% seen once; the top ten hold roughly 1.1%. The sequencing input was peripheral blood. The receptor's source is a woman aged 45-65 years with acute or convalescent COVID-19. This chain uses TRBV6-5 with TRBJ2-5; tentatively, D is TRBD2 (5 bases). CDR3 region: CASSRASSQETQYF. CDR3 DNA: TGTGCCAGCAGCCGGGCTAGCTCCCAAGAGACCCAGTACTTC.